This TCR beta chain was identified in a study of human T cells and chemical hapten exposure. Study-level background: Patients, chiefly female, had alopecia areata, totalis or universalis. TCR yield per sample varied, mainly due to pooled library volumes.

This clonotype was recorded a few times. Time point here: pre-sensitization, week 0. Sample treatment: therapeutic diphenylcyclopropenone sensitization with weekly scalp DPC. One entry per CDR3 protein results from TCRdb running MiXCR on the RACE reads. Among 84,000 or so distinct CDR3 sequences, around 7.9% were seen once, and the ten largest hold 2.6%. Trimming removed 3 bases from V and 10 bases from J, with 4 bases in between. The CDR3 consists of 10 residues. The origin of this receptor is a man between 40 and 49 years old with alopecia areata. Some clones in this sample may be carry-over from other donors' samples. The material was whole blood, obtained in connection with sensitization to the hapten diphenylcyclopropenone (DPC). V and J are TRBV12-3 or TRBV12-4 and TRBJ2-1; D uncertain. CDR3 DNA: TGTGCCAGCAGTTTGGGCGAGCAGTTCTTC. The encoded protein is CASSLGEQFF.